This T cell receptor beta chain originates from a study of PD-1 blockade in classical Hodgkin lymphoma. Background on the study: It was nivolumab at 3 mg/kg, given intravenously every 2 weeks, that patients received.

Details on this clone: The antigen remains unidentified.

This table comes from immunoSEQ multiplex PCR, and its TCRdb copy is limited to in-frame clones, with some not included. The profile covers 20,000 to 25,000 clones, with about three quarters appearing a single time and roughly 40% taken by the ten largest. Brentuximab vedotin exposure varied, and every patient relapsed after autologous stem cell transplantation. The CDR3 covers 15 residues. Germline V gene data show CDR1 as LGHNA and CDR2 as YNFKEQ. Between the trimmed V and J ends, which lost 4 bases and 6 bases, there was a span of 16 bases. Points from the study as a whole: There was a significant rise in CD4+ TCR diversity by C4D1, with no such rise for CD8+. Whatever underlies the repertoire differences (possibly disease activity or prior therapy) remains undefined. Those achieving complete response showed baseline diversity like newly diagnosed patients.

This rearrangement joins TRBV4-2 to TRBJ2-1; D is possibly TRBD1 (5 bases). The material was peripheral blood mononuclear cells (PBMCs), obtained before the second cycle of nivolumab. The clonotype was recovered from a human donor with classical Hodgkin lymphoma. The CDR3 coding sequence is TGTGCCAGCAGCCCACGTGGGGCGCAGAGCAATGAGCAGTTCTTC. Translating it yields CASSPRGAQSNEQFF.